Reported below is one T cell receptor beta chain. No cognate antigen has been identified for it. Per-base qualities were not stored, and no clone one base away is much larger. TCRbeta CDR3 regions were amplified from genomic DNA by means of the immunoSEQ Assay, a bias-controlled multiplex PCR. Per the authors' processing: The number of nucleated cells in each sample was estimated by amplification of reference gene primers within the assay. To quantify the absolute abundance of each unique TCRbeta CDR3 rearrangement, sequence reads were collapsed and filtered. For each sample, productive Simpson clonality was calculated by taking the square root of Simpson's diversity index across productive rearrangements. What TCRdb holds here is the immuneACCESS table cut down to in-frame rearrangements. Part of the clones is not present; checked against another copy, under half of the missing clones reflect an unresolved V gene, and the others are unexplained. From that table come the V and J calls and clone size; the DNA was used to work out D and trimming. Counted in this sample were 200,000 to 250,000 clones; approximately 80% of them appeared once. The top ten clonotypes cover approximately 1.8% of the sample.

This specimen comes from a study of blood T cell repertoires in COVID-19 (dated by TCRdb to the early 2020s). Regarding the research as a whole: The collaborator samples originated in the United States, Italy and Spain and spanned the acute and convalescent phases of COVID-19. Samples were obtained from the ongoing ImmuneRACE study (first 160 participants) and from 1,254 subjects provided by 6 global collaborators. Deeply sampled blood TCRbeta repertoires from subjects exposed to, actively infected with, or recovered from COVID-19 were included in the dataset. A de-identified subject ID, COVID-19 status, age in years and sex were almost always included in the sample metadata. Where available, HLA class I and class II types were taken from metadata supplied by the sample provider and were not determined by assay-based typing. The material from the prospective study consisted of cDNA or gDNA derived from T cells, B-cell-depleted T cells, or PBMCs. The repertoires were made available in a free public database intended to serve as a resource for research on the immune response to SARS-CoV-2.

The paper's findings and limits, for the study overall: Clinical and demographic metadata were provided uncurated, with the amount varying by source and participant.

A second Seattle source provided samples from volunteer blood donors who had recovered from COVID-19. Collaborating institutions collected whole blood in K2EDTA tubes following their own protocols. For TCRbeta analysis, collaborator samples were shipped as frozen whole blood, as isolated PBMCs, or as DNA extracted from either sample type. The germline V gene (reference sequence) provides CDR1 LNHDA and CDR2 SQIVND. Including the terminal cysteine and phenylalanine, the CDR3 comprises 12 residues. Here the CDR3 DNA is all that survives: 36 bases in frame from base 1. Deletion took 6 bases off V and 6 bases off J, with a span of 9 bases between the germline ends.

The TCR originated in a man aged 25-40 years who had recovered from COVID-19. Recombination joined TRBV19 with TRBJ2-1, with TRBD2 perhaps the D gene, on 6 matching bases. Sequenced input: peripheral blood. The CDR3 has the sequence CASSSGPNEQFF. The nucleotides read TGTGCCAGTAGCAGCGGGCCCAATGAGCAGTTCTTC. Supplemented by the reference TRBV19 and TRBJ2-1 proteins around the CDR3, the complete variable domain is DGGITQSPKYLFRKEGQNVTLSCEQNLNHDAMYWYRQDPGQGLRLIYYSQIVNDFQKGDIAEGYSVSREKKESFPLTVTSAQKNPTAFYLCASSSGPNEQFFGPGTRLTVL.